At least ten counts were recorded for the clone carrying this T cell receptor (beta chain). Its specificity is not known. A J-beta primer mix and a sample-barcoded 5' primer were used in a second PCR of about 6 to 12 cycles. TCRdb analysed the 5' RACE reads with MiXCR anew, one entry per CDR3 protein. The table has hundreds of thousands of distinct CDR3 sequences, approximately 29% seen once. The data stem from a study of blood T cells in healthy people across ages. This CDR3 spans 16 amino acids. V trimming: 6 bases; J trimming: 3 bases; junction bases outside the gene matches: 10. Study-wide points: Greater diversity and more naive CD4+ cells were seen in long-lived donors than in aged donors. The study regarded diversity estimates from one million T cells as underestimates.

Sequencing was done on a sample of blood. The chain is built from TRBV12-3 or TRBV12-4 and TRBJ2-1; 8 bases fit TRBD1. The source is a woman of 80 years or more in good health. DNA of the CDR3: TGTGCCAGCAGCTCCCGGCAGGGGGCTAGCTACAATGAGCAGTTCTTC. Its protein is CASSSRQGASYNEQFF.